The rows below give T cell receptor beta chains drawn from one sample of a study of T cell responses to AZD1222 COVID-19 vaccine. This table comes from immunoSEQ multiplex PCR, and its TCRdb copy is limited to in-frame clones, with some not included. This sample has roughly 97,000 clones; 86% occur once, and the top ten carry 2.5% to 3.5%. The source was peripheral blood, collected 28 days after the second dose of the MenACWY control vaccine. The receptor set was obtained from an adult who received the MenACWY meningococcal vaccine as a control. The CDR3 runs from the conserved cysteine through the conserved F or W. A D gene is named only where the DNA matches it firmly. Clone size is given for some rows only: seen once, a few or many times, or a class if the clone is expanded.

15,TRBV5-5,TRBD1,-,TRBJ1-3,TGTGCCAGCAGCTTGGGGCAGGGGGCTGGAAACACCATATATTTT,CASSLGQGAGNTIYF
15,TRBV18,-,-,TRBJ1-5,TGTGCCAGCTCACCAGCGGGGGCGAGCAATCAGCCCCAGCATTTT,CASSPAGASNQPQHF
15,TRBV7-2,-,-,TRBJ1-3,TGTGCCAGCAGCCCACCGGGGAACTCTGGAAACACCATATATTTT,CASSPPGNSGNTIYF
14,TRBV6-6,-,-,TRBJ1-1,TGTGCCAGCAGTCGCCCCGGGGTGAACACTGAAGCTTTCTTT,CASSRPGVNTEAFF
14,TRBV20-1,TRBD1,-,TRBJ1-2,TGCAGTGCTAGTAGGACAGGGGGCAACTATGGCTACACCTTC,CSASRTGGNYGYTF
13,TRBV14,-,-,TRBJ1-1,TGTGCCAGCAGCCTGGGTGGGAACACTGAAGCTTTCTTT,CASSLGGNTEAFF
15,TRBV30,-,-,TRBJ1-5,TGTGCCTGGAGCGAGGGGGGTGGCGGCAATCAGCCCCAGCATTTT,CAWSEGGGGNQPQHF
17,TRBV11-2,-,-,TRBJ1-4,TGTGCCAGCAGCCACTCAATCGGGGGCGCCTCCGATGAAAAACTGTTTTTT,CASSHSIGGASDEKLFF
17,TRBV3-1/TRBV3-2,TRBD2,once,TRBJ2-1,TGTGCCAGCAGCCTCCGAGGGGGACTAGCGGGGGTAGGGGAGCAGTTCTTC,CASSLRGGLAGVGEQFF
11,TRBV6-5,TRBD1,once,TRBJ1-1,TGTGCCAGCGGGACAGGGGGCGAGGCTTTCTTT,CASGTGGEAFF
17,TRBV10-1,TRBD1,-,TRBJ2-7,TGCGCCAGCAGCGATTCTGGGACAGGGGATGACTCCTACGAGCAGTACTTC,CASSDSGTGDDSYEQYF
15,TRBV6-4,TRBD1,many,TRBJ2-7,TGTGCCAGCAGAAGACCGGGACAGGGGTGGTACGAGCAGTACTTC,CASRRPGQGWYEQYF
15,TRBV19,-,-,TRBJ1-1,TGTGCCAGTAGTATTGCACAGGGAGGTTGGGCTGAAGCTTTCTTT,CASSIAQGGWAEAFF
14,TRBV28,-,-,TRBJ1-1,TGTGCCAGCAGGGGACGAGACATGAACACTGAAGCTTTCTTT,CASRGRDMNTEAFF
18,TRBV6-1,-,-,TRBJ1-3,TGTGCCAGCAGTGTTGAGGGACTGACAGCTAACTCTGGAAACACCATATATTTT,CASSVEGLTANSGNTIYF
16,TRBV30,TRBD2,-,TRBJ2-3,TGTGCCTGGGTCAGTGCCAGCGGGGGTAGCACAGATACGCAGTATTTT,CAWVSASGGSTDTQYF
15,TRBV28,-,-,TRBJ1-3,TGTGCCAGCAGTCTGGCCCTTTCAAGGGGAAACACCATATATTTT,CASSLALSRGNTIYF
11,TRBV27,-,-,TRBJ1-2,TGTGCCAGCGGCAGCCTATATGGCTACACCTTC,CASGSLYGYTF
15,TRBV28,-,-,TRBJ2-7,TGTGCCAGCAGTTACGGGGGGCCAAGGACCTACGAGCAGTACTTC,CASSYGGPRTYEQYF
14,TRBV10-2,TRBD1,-,TRBJ2-7,TGCGCCATTAGCCGGGACAGAAGCCAACCCGAGCAGTACTTC,CAISRDRSQPEQYF
17,TRBV4-1,-,-,TRBJ1-5,TGCGCCAGCAGCCAAGAGGCGAGCTATCGGGGCAATCAGCCCCAGCATTTT,CASSQEASYRGNQPQHF
15,TRBV7-2,TRBD1,-,TRBJ1-3,TGTGCCAGCAGCTCATTGACAGGGACTGGAAACACCATATATTTT,CASSSLTGTGNTIYF
15,TRBV3-1/TRBV3-2,TRBD1,-,TRBJ1-2,TGTGCCAGCAGCCACAAGGGACAGATCTTCTATGGCTACACCTTC,CASSHKGQIFYGYTF
11,TRBV4-2,-,-,TRBJ2-3,TGTGCCAGCAGCCAAAGAGATACGCAGTATTTT,CASSQRDTQYF
14,TRBV7-9,-,once,TRBJ1-4,TGTGCCAGCAGCGCCCCGGAGGTGGGTGAAAAACTGTTTTTT,CASSAPEVGEKLFF
15,TRBV6-4,-,few,TRBJ2-1,TGTGCCAGCAGTGACACCGACTACTCCTACAATGAGCAGTTCTTC,CASSDTDYSYNEQFF
17,TRBV9,-,-,TRBJ1-2,TGTGCCAGCAGCGTAGGGACCACTAGGAGCTTGTTTTATGGCTACACCTTC,CASSVGTTRSLFYGYTF
13,TRBV30,-,-,TRBJ1-5,TGTGCCTGGAGTGGGGGCCGAAATCAGCCCCAGCATTTT,CAWSGGRNQPQHF
11,TRBV3-1/TRBV3-2,-,few,TRBJ1-2,TGTGCCAGCAGGGGAATCTATGGCTACACCTTC,CASRGIYGYTF
17,TRBV18,TRBD1,-,TRBJ2-7,TGTGCCAGCTCAGGGAGCTCCGGACAGGGAGGCTCCTACGAGCAGTACTTC,CASSGSSGQGGSYEQYF
15,TRBV18,-,-,TRBJ2-1,TGTGCCAGCTCACCACTAACGTTGGAGGGCGGTGAGCAGTTCTTC,CASSPLTLEGGEQFF
14,TRBV7-8,-,-,TRBJ2-2,TGTGCCAGCAGCGTAAGCTCGAACACCGGGGAGCTGTTTTTT,CASSVSSNTGELFF
15,TRBV28,-,-,TRBJ1-2,TGTGCCAGCAGGCCTGGTATTGGGGGGAACTATGGCTACACCTTC,CASRPGIGGNYGYTF
15,TRBV9,TRBD2,-,TRBJ2-5,TGTGCCAGCAGCGCCCTAGCGGCCTTGGGAGAGACCCAGTACTTC,CASSALAALGETQYF
13,TRBV7-9,-,-,TRBJ1-2,TGTGCCAGCAGTTCGACAGTTAACTATGGCTACACCTTC,CASSSTVNYGYTF
14,TRBV9,TRBD1,-,TRBJ1-6,TGTGCCAGCAGCCCGGGGACAGGGGGCGCACCCCTCCACTTT,CASSPGTGGAPLHF
17,TRBV27,TRBD1,-,TRBJ1-6,TGTGCCAGCAGTTTAGGACAGGCTGCGACACTAAATTCACCCCTCCACTTT,CASSLGQAATLNSPLHF
13,TRBV25-1,-,few,TRBJ1-2,TGTGCCAGCACCCACGACGCCAACTATGGCTACACCTTC,CASTHDANYGYTF
16,TRBV18,TRBD1,-,TRBJ2-7,TGTGCCAGCTCACCGGATCCGGCAGGGGGCTTACACGAGCAGTACTTC,CASSPDPAGGLHEQYF
12,TRBV19,-,-,TRBJ2-7,TGTGCCAGTAGTATGGGAGGCGGTGAGCAGTACTTC,CASSMGGGEQYF
14,TRBV28,-,-,TRBJ1-5,TGTGCCAGCAGTTCCTCAGGGTACAGTCAGCCCCAGCATTTT,CASSSSGYSQPQHF
15,TRBV5-1,-,few,TRBJ1-1,TGCGCCAGCAGCTTGGCCATGGCCTCGAACACTGAAGCTTTCTTT,CASSLAMASNTEAFF
15,TRBV6-1,-,few,TRBJ1-5,TGTGCCAGCAGTGAAGCCGACAGCTCGAATCAGCCCCAGCATTTT,CASSEADSSNQPQHF
14,TRBV9,TRBD1,-,TRBJ2-2,TGTGCCAGCAGCGGGGACAGTAACACCGGGGAGCTGTTTTTT,CASSGDSNTGELFF
18,TRBV18,-,-,TRBJ2-2,TGTGCCAGCTCACCAAGGAACCAAGGTCGGCAGAACACCGGGGAGCTGTTTTTT,CASSPRNQGRQNTGELFF
14,TRBV19,-,-,TRBJ2-7,TGTGCCAGTAGTAGTCGGATCCCCTCCTACGAGCAGTACTTC,CASSSRIPSYEQYF
14,TRBV29-1,TRBD1,few,TRBJ1-2,TGCAGCGTTGAAGGCGACAGGGGAATTTCGGGCTACACCTTC,CSVEGDRGISGYTF
13,TRBV24-1,-,-,TRBJ2-1,TGTGCCACCAGTGATTTTAGCGGTTATGAGCAGTTCTTC,CATSDFSGYEQFF
15,TRBV28,-,-,TRBJ1-1,TGTGCCAGCAGGCCCCGGAGGGGGGCGGACACTGAAGCTTTCTTT,CASRPRRGADTEAFF
16,TRBV5-4,-,-,TRBJ1-2,TGTGCCAGCAGCCCCCTTGGGCCAAGGGAAGTATACGGCTACACCTTC,CASSPLGPREVYGYTF
14,TRBV6-1,-,-,TRBJ1-5,TGTGCCAGCAGTGAATGGGGGTGGTATCAGCCCCAGCATTTT,CASSEWGWYQPQHF
17,TRBV28,-,-,TRBJ1-2,TGTGCCAGCAGTCCCTTTGGGGGAGGGCAAACTAACTATGGCTACACCTTC,CASSPFGGGQTNYGYTF
15,TRBV6-5,TRBD1,-,TRBJ1-2,TGTGCCAGCAGTTTGCAGACAGGGGCGGTCTATGGCTACACCTTC,CASSLQTGAVYGYTF
14,TRBV10-3,TRBD1,few,TRBJ1-5,TGTGCCACCCGACAGGGGGCGCAAGGACAGCCCCAGCATTTT,CATRQGAQGQPQHF